A selection of T cell receptor beta chains follows, all from one sample in a study. TCRdb redid the calling of the reads with MiXCR, one entry per CDR3 protein. This table has approximately 3,500 distinct CDR3 sequences, approximately 9.6% appearing once. Sequencing was carried out using CD4+ T cells from synovial fluid. The receptors were gathered from a human donor with rheumatoid arthritis. CDR3s include the opening cysteine and the closing phenylalanine or tryptophan. D genes are given only for firm matches. Clone size appears in some rows only: once, few, many, or a class for an expanded clone.

clone size	V gene	D gene	J gene	CDR3 protein	CDR3 DNA
medium-sized	TRBV30	TRBD1	TRBJ2-1	CAWTPDRGSSYNEQFF	TGTGCCTGGACTCCAGACAGGGGATCCTCCTACAATGAGCAGTTCTTC
medium-sized	TRBV7-9	TRBD1	TRBJ2-7	CASSSTGISYEQYF	TGTGCCAGCAGCTCGACAGGGATCTCCTACGAGCAGTACTTC
medium-sized	TRBV20-1	-	TRBJ2-7	CSAPTLRSYEQYF	TGCAGTGCCCCGACCCTAAGAAGCTACGAGCAGTACTTC
many	TRBV19	TRBD2	TRBJ2-3	CASRNTEREFTDTQYF	TGTGCCAGTAGAAACACTGAGCGGGAGTTCACAGATACGCAGTATTTT
medium-sized	TRBV6-1	-	TRBJ2-5	CASFDRTQETQYF	TGTGCCAGCTTTGACAGGACCCAAGAGACCCAGTACTTC
medium-sized	TRBV28	-	TRBJ2-7	CASTREHEQYF	TGTGCCAGCACCCGGGAGCACGAGCAGTACTTC
few	TRBV10-3	TRBD1	TRBJ2-7	CAISAQGAKSYEQYF	TGTGCCATCTCGGCGCAGGGGGCCAAGTCCTACGAGCAGTACTTC
-	TRBV20-1	TRBD2	TRBJ2-1	CSARDIKAGGPGEQFF	TGCAGTGCTAGAGATATAAAAGCGGGAGGGCCGGGTGAGCAGTTCTTC
medium-sized	TRBV20-1	TRBD1	TRBJ2-3	CSAGSGTGTDTQYF	TGCAGTGCTGGGTCCGGGACAGGCACAGATACGCAGTATTTT
-	TRBV2	TRBD1	TRBJ1-4	CATRRTGAEEKLFF	TGTGCCACCCGCCGGACAGGGGCGGAGGAAAAACTGTTTTTT
large	TRBV6-1	TRBD2	TRBJ2-5	CASRGTSGSFYSETQYF	TGTGCCAGCAGGGGGACTAGCGGGAGTTTTTATTCGGAGACCCAGTACTTC
medium-sized	TRBV7-2	-	TRBJ2-7	CASSSRTLYEQYF	TGTGCCAGCAGCTCCCGGACGCTCTACGAGCAGTACTTC
medium-sized	TRBV6-5	-	TRBJ2-1	CASSQLVSWYNEQFF	TGTGCCAGCAGTCAACTAGTCTCTTGGTACAATGAGCAGTTCTTC
many	TRBV5-4	TRBD2	TRBJ2-1	CGGGVSYNEQFF	TGTGGCGGGGGAGTCAGCTACAATGAGCAGTTCTTC
medium-sized	TRBV20-1	-	TRBJ2-3	CSAILIPTDTQYF	TGCAGTGCTATACTTATACCCACAGATACGCAGTATTTT
many	TRBV20-1	TRBD2	TRBJ2-3	CSASRVAGVWTDTQYF	TGCAGTGCTAGTCGAGTAGCGGGAGTGTGGACAGATACGCAGTATTTT
many	TRBV4-2	-	TRBJ2-7	CASSQASQSSYEQYF	TGTGCCAGCAGCCAAGCGAGCCAAAGCTCCTACGAGCAGTACTTC
many	TRBV20-1	-	TRBJ2-3	CSALITSTDTQYF	TGCAGTGCCCTAATCACCAGCACAGATACGCAGTATTTT
-	TRBV7-3	TRBD1	TRBJ1-5	CASSTGTGVQPQHF	TGTGCCAGCAGCACCGGGACAGGGGTACAGCCCCAGCATTTT
medium-sized	TRBV5-1	-	TRBJ2-1	CASSLAGDEREQFF	TGCGCCAGCAGCTTGGCTGGTGACGAACGCGAGCAGTTCTTC
medium-sized	TRBV30	-	TRBJ1-1	CAWSRDGLNTEAFF	TGTGCCTGGAGTCGGGACGGGCTGAACACTGAAGCTTTCTTT
-	TRBV28	-	TRBJ2-5	CASSPRTAQGTQYF	TGTGCCAGCAGTCCCCGGACAGCCCAGGGGACCCAGTACTTC
medium-sized	TRBV9	TRBD2	TRBJ2-1	CASSVGFSGGNEQFF	TGTGCCAGCAGCGTCGGGTTTAGCGGGGGGAATGAGCAGTTCTTC
many	TRBV6-2/TRBV6-3	TRBD2	TRBJ2-3	CASRYPGLAGGSTDTQYF	TGTGCCAGCAGATATCCGGGACTAGCGGGAGGAAGCACAGATACGCAGTATTTT
-	TRBV7-2	-	TRBJ1-4	CASSLGPGQEKLFF	TGTGCCAGCAGCCTGGGACCCGGCCAGGAAAAACTGTTTTTT
-	TRBV29-1	-	TRBJ1-2	CSVERGGYTF	TGCAGCGTTGAAAGGGGCGGCTACACCTTC
medium-sized	TRBV7-2	-	TRBJ2-3	CASSLEADTQYF	TGTGCCAGCAGCTTAGAGGCAGATACGCAGTATTTT
many	TRBV7-9	-	TRBJ1-1	CASSLDPVSNTEAFF	TGTGCCAGCAGCTTAGATCCGGTGTCGAACACTGAAGCTTTCTTT
-	TRBV19	-	TRBJ2-3	CASSILQTPTDTQYF	TGTGCCAGTAGTATCTTACAGACACCCACAGATACGCAGTATTTT
medium-sized	TRBV20-1	TRBD2	TRBJ2-7	CSAGRSGSSYEQYF	TGCAGTGCTGGCCGTAGCGGGAGCTCCTACGAGCAGTACTTC
medium-sized	TRBV20-1	TRBD1	TRBJ1-5	CSAPGQEYSNQPQHF	TGCAGTGCTCCGGGACAGGAGTATAGCAATCAGCCCCAGCATTTT